This T cell receptor beta chain was obtained from a study of cytotoxic CD8 clonotypes in ibrutinib-treated CLL. As for the study in general: In all, about a dozen patients were relapsed/refractory, around 15 were treatment-naive and roughly 18 were IGHV unmutated.

Whole-study findings and limits: Higher clonality was seen at ibrutinib response and a return toward baseline at progression. Public clonotypes were uncommon and contracted or stayed stable on treatment.

As regards this clone: The target antigen is unknown.

This CDR3 spans 13 amino acids. The V gene's germline CDR1 is LNHDA and CDR2 SQIVND (reference sequence). V dropped 7 bases and J dropped 4; count of bases not matched to a gene: 3. With sequencing, the targeted depth ranged from 1 in 200,000 to 1 in 1 million T cells. Produced via immunoSEQ multiplex PCR; TCRdb's table is partial and in-frame only. The sample has some 140,000 clones, approximately 90% seen once. The chain links TRBV19 to TRBJ2-7, with 11 bases fitting TRBD2. The specimen was PBMCs, collected after 12 months of ibrutinib treatment. This clonotype was sampled from a human donor with chronic lymphocytic leukemia. CDR3 region: CASTGTSGYEQYF. Here the CDR3 DNA reads TGTGCCAGTACCGGGACTAGCGGATACGAGCAGTACTTC.